This TCR beta chain was retrieved from a study of a mutant IDH1 vaccine in newly diagnosed glioma. About the research overall: Of the patients given treatment, roughly 60% were male and approximately 38% were female, and a mean age of approximately 37 years was recorded. Patients were pretreated with radiotherapy, temozolomide, or both, mostly both. Study-level results: Immune responses induced by vaccination arose in 90% to 95% of the patients.

Repertoires were generated with immunoSEQ multiplex PCR, while TCRdb's copy carries only in-frame clones and drops some. Of about 35,000 clones in the sample, around 80% were seen once. Germline CDR1 LNHDA, CDR2 SQIVND (reference sequence). The CDR3 is 15 residues long. V was clipped by 0 bases and J by 1 base, with 7 bases between them. To note about this clone: What it binds is not known.

Time point in this sample: baseline, week 1 (first vaccination visit). Treatment reported: pre-vaccination baseline after standard-of-care therapy. Donors' newly diagnosed IDH1-mutant WHO grade 3 or 4 astrocytomas lacked nuclear ATRX. The TCR comes from a man aged 45-60 years with glioma. Some clones in this sample may be carry-over from other donors' samples. The material was peripheral blood mononuclear cells (PBMCs), obtained from a glioma patient treated with radiotherapy, temozolomide or both. The chain has TRBV19 and TRBJ1-5; TRBD1 is a possible D gene (5 bases). CDR3 sequence reads: CASSIDRASNQPQHF. The DNA of the CDR3 is TGTGCCAGTAGTATAGACAGGGCGAGCAATCAGCCCCAGCATTTT.